These T cell receptor beta chains were read from a single sample in a study of blood T cells in healthy people across ages. TCRdb re-called the 5' RACE reads with MiXCR, one entry per CDR3 protein. The sample has approximately 810,000 distinct CDR3 sequences, 29% seen once. Sequences were obtained from blood. The origin of the receptors is a woman of 80 years or more in good health. Both conserved end residues are part of each CDR3. The order of the fields is D gene, V gene, J gene, clone size, CDR3 DNA, CDR3 protein. D genes are given only for firm matches. A row's size may be missing; if present it is once, few, many or a size class.

d_gene: .
v_gene: TRBV5-1
j_gene: TRBJ1-1
abundance: few
CDR3nt: TGCGCCAGCAGCTTGGAGGCTTTTGCTGGAGCTTTCTTT
CDR3aa: CASSLEAFAGAFF

d_gene: TRBD1
v_gene: TRBV4-3
j_gene: TRBJ1-2
abundance: many
CDR3nt: TGCGCCAGCAGCGCCGGGGGACAGGGGTTTCCAATCTATGGCTACACCTTC
CDR3aa: CASSAGGQGFPIYGYTF

d_gene: .
v_gene: TRBV7-2
j_gene: TRBJ2-3
abundance: .
CDR3nt: TGTGCCAGCAGCACCACAGGGATTTCCGATACGCAGTATTTT
CDR3aa: CASSTTGISDTQYF

d_gene: TRBD2
v_gene: TRBV29-1
j_gene: TRBJ2-2
abundance: few
CDR3nt: TGCAGCGTTGAAAAGGCCGCGGGGGGGCTAGGGGAGCTGTTTTTT
CDR3aa: CSVEKAAGGLGELFF

d_gene: .
v_gene: TRBV7-8
j_gene: TRBJ2-7
abundance: .
CDR3nt: TGTGCCAGCAGCTTAAAGAGGGTATCCGACAATGAGCAGTACTTC
CDR3aa: CASSLKRVSDNEQYF

d_gene: TRBD1
v_gene: TRBV11-2
j_gene: TRBJ1-5
abundance: .
CDR3nt: TGTGCCAGCAGCTCCGACAGGGGCGGGGTTTTACCCCAGCATTTT
CDR3aa: CASSSDRGGVLPQHF

d_gene: .
v_gene: TRBV7-2
j_gene: TRBJ1-2
abundance: .
CDR3nt: TGTGCCAGCAGCCCAGGGTTGCATGGCTACACCTTC
CDR3aa: CASSPGLHGYTF

d_gene: TRBD1
v_gene: TRBV6-1
j_gene: TRBJ1-2
abundance: .
CDR3nt: TGTGCCAGCGGGGACAGAAGTTTATTGGGGACCTTC
CDR3aa: CASGDRSLLGTF

d_gene: TRBD1
v_gene: TRBV20-1
j_gene: TRBJ1-2
abundance: few
CDR3nt: TGCAGTGTCCCGGGACAGGGAGAGGGTGGCTACACCTTC
CDR3aa: CSVPGQGEGGYTF

d_gene: TRBD2
v_gene: TRBV10-3
j_gene: TRBJ2-6
abundance: many
CDR3nt: TGTGCCAGCGGACTAGCCGGATCTGGGGCCAACGTCCTGACTTTC
CDR3aa: CASGLAGSGANVLTF

d_gene: TRBD1
v_gene: TRBV2
j_gene: TRBJ1-1
abundance: few
CDR3nt: TGTGCCAGCACCCAGACAGGGGGCACTGAAGCTTTCTTT
CDR3aa: CASTQTGGTEAFF

d_gene: .
v_gene: TRBV18
j_gene: TRBJ2-7
abundance: .
CDR3nt: TGTGCCAGCTCACCAAAAAGGGACACGCCGTACGAGCAGTACTTC
CDR3aa: CASSPKRDTPYEQYF

d_gene: TRBD1
v_gene: TRBV11-2
j_gene: TRBJ2-7
abundance: many
CDR3nt: TGTGCCAGCAGCCTCGGACAGGGCGGGTTCCACGAGCAGTACTTC
CDR3aa: CASSLGQGGFHEQYF

d_gene: TRBD2
v_gene: TRBV28
j_gene: TRBJ2-7
abundance: few
CDR3nt: TGTGCCAGCAGCCCTGCGGGTAGCGGGTTCTCCTACGAGCAGTACTTC
CDR3aa: CASSPAGSGFSYEQYF

d_gene: TRBD1
v_gene: TRBV20-1
j_gene: TRBJ1-2
abundance: .
CDR3nt: TGCAGTGCTGGCGACAGGGTGAGGTATGGCTACACCTTC
CDR3aa: CSAGDRVRYGYTF

d_gene: .
v_gene: TRBV5-1
j_gene: TRBJ2-2
abundance: .
CDR3nt: TGCGCCAGCAGCTTGGCCACTGTGGCAAAACTAGCCGGGGAGCTGTTTTTT
CDR3aa: CASSLATVAKLAGELFF

d_gene: .
v_gene: TRBV7-9
j_gene: TRBJ1-4
abundance: few
CDR3nt: TGTGCCAGCAGCTTGGGGGGGGCAACTGAAAAACTGTTTTTT
CDR3aa: CASSLGGATEKLFF

d_gene: TRBD1
v_gene: TRBV9
j_gene: TRBJ1-2
abundance: many
CDR3nt: TGTGCCAGCAGCCCCTCGGGACAGGGTAACTATGGCTACACCTTC
CDR3aa: CASSPSGQGNYGYTF

d_gene: .
v_gene: TRBV10-3
j_gene: TRBJ2-5
abundance: few
CDR3nt: TGTGCCATCGGCCCATCCCAAGAGACCCAGTACTTC
CDR3aa: CAIGPSQETQYF

d_gene: .
v_gene: TRBV27
j_gene: TRBJ2-4
abundance: many
CDR3nt: TGTGCCAGCAGTTTTACAACTCACAGAAGATCAGCCAAAAACATTCAGTACTTC
CDR3aa: CASSFTTHRRSAKNIQYF

d_gene: TRBD1
v_gene: TRBV12-3/TRBV12-4
j_gene: TRBJ2-3
abundance: .
CDR3nt: TGTGCCAGCAGTTTAGAGTTCCAGGGGGCAGATGATACGCAGTATTTT
CDR3aa: CASSLEFQGADDTQYF

d_gene: .
v_gene: TRBV28
j_gene: TRBJ2-7
abundance: many
CDR3nt: TGTGCCAGCAGCTTACCTTCCTACGAGCAGTACTTC
CDR3aa: CASSLPSYEQYF

d_gene: .
v_gene: TRBV7-2
j_gene: TRBJ1-2
abundance: .
CDR3nt: TGTGCCAGCAGCTTAAGCACAGTTGGAAACTATGGCTACACCTTC
CDR3aa: CASSLSTVGNYGYTF

d_gene: .
v_gene: TRBV18
j_gene: TRBJ2-1
abundance: many
CDR3nt: TGTGCCAGCTCACGACCTTCCGGTGAGCAGTTCTTC
CDR3aa: CASSRPSGEQFF

d_gene: TRBD1
v_gene: TRBV6-1
j_gene: TRBJ1-5
abundance: .
CDR3nt: TGTGCCAGCAGTGAGATTGACAGGGGGCTGCAGCCCCAGCATTTT
CDR3aa: CASSEIDRGLQPQHF

d_gene: .
v_gene: TRBV5-4
j_gene: TRBJ2-7
abundance: few
CDR3nt: TGTGCCAGCAGCCCAAGTTGGGGGAAGAACTCCTACGAGCTGTACTTC
CDR3aa: CASSPSWGKNSYELYF

d_gene: .
v_gene: TRBV5-1
j_gene: TRBJ2-7
abundance: .
CDR3nt: TGCGCCAGCAGCTTGCGTGACTCACCCTACGAGCAGTACTTC
CDR3aa: CASSLRDSPYEQYF

d_gene: .
v_gene: TRBV2
j_gene: TRBJ2-5
abundance: many
CDR3nt: TGTGCCAGCAGGCGTACAGGGAGTGAGACCCAGTACTTC
CDR3aa: CASRRTGSETQYF

d_gene: TRBD2
v_gene: TRBV20-1
j_gene: TRBJ2-5
abundance: many
CDR3nt: TGCAGTGCTAAAGGGGCCCGGGCGGGGGGCCTCACCCGACAAGAGACCCAGTACTTC
CDR3aa: CSAKGARAGGLTRQETQYF

d_gene: TRBD1
v_gene: TRBV9
j_gene: TRBJ1-2
abundance: many
CDR3nt: TGTGCCAGCAGCATGCGGACAGGGTATACCTATGGCTACACCTTC
CDR3aa: CASSMRTGYTYGYTF

d_gene: TRBD2
v_gene: TRBV6-6
j_gene: TRBJ2-1
abundance: few
CDR3nt: TGTGCCAGCAGTTACGGGGCAGCGGGGGGTGACAATGAGCAGTTCTTC
CDR3aa: CASSYGAAGGDNEQFF

d_gene: .
v_gene: TRBV12-3/TRBV12-4
j_gene: TRBJ1-1
abundance: few
CDR3nt: TGTGCCAGCAGTTGGGTCGTGGCGGGGGAAATGAACACTGAAGCTTTCTTT
CDR3aa: CASSWVVAGEMNTEAFF

d_gene: TRBD2
v_gene: TRBV10-2
j_gene: TRBJ2-3
abundance: many
CDR3nt: TGCGCCAGCAGTCGACTAGCCAGCACAGATACGCAGTATTTT
CDR3aa: CASSRLASTDTQYF

d_gene: .
v_gene: TRBV2
j_gene: TRBJ2-5
abundance: .
CDR3nt: TGTGCCAGCAGACTCCCGGTCCTGCAAGAGACCCAGTACTTC
CDR3aa: CASRLPVLQETQYF

d_gene: .
v_gene: TRBV5-1
j_gene: TRBJ2-1
abundance: few
CDR3nt: TGCGCCTCCAGGGTCGCGGGTTCCCCCTACAATGAGCAGTTCTTC
CDR3aa: CASRVAGSPYNEQFF

d_gene: .
v_gene: TRBV20-1
j_gene: TRBJ2-5
abundance: few
CDR3nt: TGCAGTGCTAGAGATGTAAGCCAGTACTTC
CDR3aa: CSARDVSQYF

d_gene: .
v_gene: TRBV12-3/TRBV12-4
j_gene: TRBJ1-2
abundance: .
CDR3nt: TGTGCCAGCAGTTCCTCCCCGGGAGGGGACCGGGATGGCTACACCTTC
CDR3aa: CASSSSPGGDRDGYTF

d_gene: TRBD2
v_gene: TRBV10-2
j_gene: TRBJ2-3
abundance: .
CDR3nt: TGCGCCAGTTTAGCGGGGGGGGGCACAGATACGCAGTATTTT
CDR3aa: CASLAGGGTDTQYF

d_gene: .
v_gene: TRBV11-2
j_gene: TRBJ2-7
abundance: many
CDR3nt: TGTGCCAGCAGCTTGGCACCAACTAGATCCTACGAGCAGTACTTC
CDR3aa: CASSLAPTRSYEQYF

d_gene: .
v_gene: TRBV14
j_gene: TRBJ2-5
abundance: many
CDR3nt: TGTGCCAGCAGCCAAGGTGGGGCGGAGACCCAGTACTTC
CDR3aa: CASSQGGAETQYF

d_gene: .
v_gene: TRBV4-1
j_gene: TRBJ2-3
abundance: many
CDR3nt: TGCGCCAGCAGCTTTAATTTGGATACGCAGTATTTT
CDR3aa: CASSFNLDTQYF

d_gene: TRBD1
v_gene: TRBV7-2
j_gene: TRBJ1-4
abundance: many
CDR3nt: TGTGCCAGCAGCTTATACGGACAGGGGGCAAAACTGTTTTTT
CDR3aa: CASSLYGQGAKLFF

d_gene: TRBD1
v_gene: TRBV19
j_gene: TRBJ2-6
abundance: .
CDR3nt: TGTGCCAGTAGTTACGACAGGGAGAGCTCTGGGGCCAACGTCCTGACTTTC
CDR3aa: CASSYDRESSGANVLTF

d_gene: TRBD2
v_gene: TRBV20-1
j_gene: TRBJ2-7
abundance: few
CDR3nt: TGCAGTGCTACGGACTTATCTAGCGGGGCCTACAATGAGCAGTACTTC
CDR3aa: CSATDLSSGAYNEQYF

d_gene: .
v_gene: TRBV29-1
j_gene: TRBJ2-1
abundance: .
CDR3nt: TGCAGCGTTGAATTCCGGCTAGGCTATGAGCAGTTCTTC
CDR3aa: CSVEFRLGYEQFF

d_gene: TRBD2
v_gene: TRBV10-2
j_gene: TRBJ2-5
abundance: many
CDR3nt: TGCGCCAGCAGTGGCCTAGCGGGGGCTGAGACCCAGTACTTC
CDR3aa: CASSGLAGAETQYF

d_gene: TRBD1
v_gene: TRBV3-1
j_gene: TRBJ1-6
abundance: .
CDR3nt: TGTGCCAGCAGCCAGACAGGGAGTAGGGGATTCACCCTCCACTTT
CDR3aa: CASSQTGSRGFTLHF